The present entry profiles one T cell receptor (beta chain) with its context. Its matching antigen is unknown. The data were obtained in a study of shared clonotypes between healthy human individuals. This CDR3 is 17 amino acids long. From germline, CDR1 is SGHTA and CDR2 FQGNSA. Trimming removed 1 base at V and 7 bases at J, with 17 bases between. In the sorted-subset replicate PCRs, 150 to 250 ng DNA, 25,000 to 30,000 T cell genomes, was used. The repertoire was sequenced with immunoSEQ multiplex PCR; TCRdb's copy has only in-frame clones and lacks some. The repertoire holds 2 million to 2.5 million clones, with approximately 96% as singletons. Regarding the study as a whole: Compared with clonotypes that all four donors shared, non-shared clonotypes had lower generation probabilities. Sharing across several donors was seen in 4% to 6.5% of naive CD4 clonotypes.

This sequence joins TRBV7-2 and TRBJ1-6; D not certain. This receptor was taken from a man between 18 and 35 years old in good health. The source material was naive CD4+ T cells sorted from blood. This sample's subset: CD45RA+ positively selected. In DNA form, the CDR3 reads TGTGCCAGCAGCTTAGTGGCCGTGTTATCCACCAATTCACCCCTCCACTTT. Translating gives CASSLVAVLSTNSPLHF.